The clone carrying this T cell receptor beta chain was observed a handful of times. Its antigen is undetermined. This specimen belongs to a study of T cells after yellow fever vaccination. Study conclusions and caveats: At around 95% for CD4 and about 91% for CD8, most primary-vaccination clones showed up again after the booster. There was a small share of clonotypes that showed up in both the CD4 and CD8 compartments.

Trimming shortened V by 10 bases and J by 7 bases, and 10 bases separated the two germline ends. There are 11 residues in the CDR3. The germline CDR1 and CDR2 sequences are MNHEY and SVGAGI. TCRdb passed the 5' RACE reads through MiXCR, listing each CDR3 protein once. The sample has about 130,000 distinct CDR3 sequences, approximately 8.4% seen once. The chain recombines TRBV6-5 with TRBJ2-2; weak D call: TRBD1 (6 bases). Sequenced here: CD8+ T cells sorted from PBMCs, sampled on the day of the yellow fever booster vaccination. This TCR derives from a man aged 18 to 35 who received the YFV17D yellow fever vaccine. As DNA, the CDR3 is TGTGCCACCCAGGGGCTCGGGGAGCTGTTTTTT. Translated: CATQGLGELFF.